This TCR beta chain was captured in a study of CD8 T cells in Susac syndrome. This CDR3 has 19 amino acids. CDR1 is MNHNS, CDR2 SASEGT, per germline. J lost 4 bases, V lost 6 bases, and 23 bases had no gene match. The RNA input was roughly 0.45 to 1 ug, and it was reverse transcribed with random hexamers. TCRdb used MiXCR to reprocess the immunoSEQ multiplex PCR reads, holding one entry per CDR3 protein. This sample carries roughly 190,000 distinct CDR3 sequences, about 94% of them seen once, and the ten largest clones take around 0.1%. The sequencing input was CD4+ T cells from PBMCs. The receptor was derived from a human donor in good health. The chain carries TRBV6-1 and TRBJ1-1; 7 bases agree with TRBD1. DNA of the CDR3: TGTGCCAGCAGCCCCAGGCTCCTAAAAAGGGGCACAGGGGTCACTGAAGCTTTCTTT. Translation: CASSPRLLKRGTGVTEAFF.